The TCR beta chain under discussion was sequenced for a study of PD-1 blockade in mismatch repair-deficient tumors. For the study at large: Enrolled about 2013-2016, patients had progressing, pretreated mismatch repair-deficient cancers of about a dozen types.

Generated by immunoSEQ multiplex PCR, the TCRdb table keeps only in-frame clones and is missing some. This table has about 35,000 clones, around 80% appearing once. Mismatch repair deficiency was confirmed in all patients, by PCR or immunohistochemistry. TCR sequencing covered a few patients who responded to pembrolizumab. Study conclusions and caveats: Rapid post-treatment expansion, then contraction, generally preceding radiologic response, marked tumor-resident clones.

Concerning this clone itself: What it binds is not known.

This CDR3 is built from 14 residues. Germline V CDR1 and CDR2: SEHNR, FQNEAQ (reference sequence). Germline trimming cut 4 bases from V and 8 bases from J; bases unmatched to any gene: 6. The sample consisted of PBMCs, taken 6 to 7 weeks after starting pembrolizumab. The sequence was obtained from an adult with mismatch repair-deficient cancer. This chain connects TRBV7-9 to TRBJ1-4, with 8 bases fitting TRBD1. CDR3 bases: TGTGCCAGCAGCTCGCAGGGGGCAGGGGAAAAACTGTTTTTT. It is translated as CASSSQGAGEKLFF.